The 15 T cell receptor beta chains presented below share a single source sample, sequenced in a study of blood T cell repertoires in COVID-19. Measured with immunoSEQ multiplex PCR; TCRdb has only the in-frame clones, and not every one. This table has 500,000 or so clones, approximately 90% appearing once. Input material: PBMCs or T cells enriched from blood (not recorded which). Receptors were obtained from a woman between 18 and 30 years old who had recovered from COVID-19.

V is TRBV4-2 and J is TRBJ2-3; 10 bases are shared with TRBD2. The CDR3 has 18 residues. Germline V gives CDR1 LGHNA, CDR2 YNFKEQ. V was clipped by 6 bases and J by 3 bases; unmatched bases: 15. The CDR3, as DNA: TGTGCCAGCAGTCTAACGGCCAGCGGGGGGGTCGGGACAGATACGCAGTATTTT. Protein: CASSLTASGGVGTDTQYF.

This clone was recorded only once. The chain recombines TRBV7-8 with TRBJ1-1; no clear D gene. Trimming cost V 0 bases and J 4 bases, with 12 bases left between them. CDR3 length equals 15 residues. Germline loops: CDR1 SGHVS, CDR2 FQNEAQ. The CDR3 region has the DNA TGTGCCAGCAGCTTAGCGAAGCGGGGTGGCACTGAAGCTTTCTTT. Its translation: CASSLAKRGGTEAFF.

V usage is TRBV10-3 and J usage is TRBJ1-1; D might be TRBD1 (6 bases). Germline V lookup: CDR1 ENHRY, CDR2 SYGVKD. The V end lost 10 bases, the J end lost 1 base, and 13 bases lay between the germline ends. The CDR3 spans 13 residues. Here the CDR3 reads CATWGGWNTEAFF. Here the CDR3 DNA reads TGTGCCACCTGGGGGGGCTGGAACACTGAAGCTTTCTTT.

The CDR3 sequence is CASSEGPGYSNQPQHF. The CDR3 region has the DNA TGTGCCAGCAGTGAGGGCCCAGGGTATTCCAATCAGCCCCAGCATTTT. This rearrangement joins TRBV6-1 to TRBJ1-5, with D perhaps TRBD1 (5 bases). The CDR3 contains 16 residues. Trimming stripped 3 bases from V and 3 bases from J, with 15 bases between. Looked up from germline, CDR1 is MNHNS and CDR2 is SASEGT.

Notes on this clone: This same CDR3 is encoded by further DNA sequences in the sample. The chain couples TRBV5-1 to TRBJ2-3, with 7 bases aligning to TRBD1. Trimming at V came to 0 bases and at J to 4 bases, leaving 2 bases not matched to a gene. The CDR3 is made up of 14 amino acids. Germline lookup yields CDR1 SGHRS and CDR2 YFSETQ. The DNA of the CDR3 is TGCGCCAGCAGCTTGGGACAGGGACCAGATACGCAGTATTTT. The encoded protein is CASSLGQGPDTQYF.

This sequence joins TRBV3-1 (or the pseudogene TRBV3-2) and TRBJ1-4, with 8 bases matching TRBD1. V lost 3 bases, J lost 8 bases, and 8 bases stayed unmatched. CDR1 and CDR2 from the germline V gene are LGHDT and YNNKEL (reference sequence). The CDR3 is 15 amino acids. The CDR3 protein is CASSHSTGGREKLFF. DNA for the CDR3: TGTGCCAGCAGCCACTCCACAGGGGGTCGGGAAAAACTGTTTTTT.

The CDR3 loop reads CASSELGANTGELFF. In DNA form, the CDR3 reads TGTGCCAGCAGTGAACTGGGGGCAAACACCGGGGAGCTGTTTTTT. This chain connects TRBV6-1 to TRBJ2-2; perhaps TRBD1 as D (6 bases). Germline V gene sequence: CDR1 MNHNS, CDR2 SASEGT. The CDR3 contains 15 residues. The germline V and J ends were trimmed by 2 bases and 2 bases, with 9 bases remaining between them.

The V gene is TRBV6-7, the J gene TRBJ1-5; 7 bases line up with TRBD1. TRBV6-7 is given ORF status, its function remaining uncertain. The CDR3 consists of 16 residues. The V gene end was trimmed by 2 bases and the J gene end by 4 bases; junction bases not matched to a gene: 8. CDR3 sequence (DNA): TGTGCCAGCAGTTACCCCGGACAGGTGGGGAATCAGCCCCAGCATTTT. The encoded protein is CASSYPGQVGNQPQHF.

V is TRBV19 and J is TRBJ2-2, with TRBD2 matching over 8 bases. Trimming cost V 3 bases and J 2 bases; bases outside gene matches: 5. The CDR3 is 16 amino acids. CDR1 and CDR2 from the germline V gene are LNHDA and SQIVND (reference sequence). CDR3 sequence reads: CASSMGRGGNTGELFF. CDR3 bases: TGTGCCAGTAGTATGGGACGGGGGGGAAACACCGGGGAGCTGTTTTTT. Full variable domain (rest looked up from reference TRBV19 and TRBJ2-2): DGGITQSPKYLFRKEGQNVTLSCEQNLNHDAMYWYRQDPGQGLRLIYYSQIVNDFQKGDIAEGYSVSREKKESFPLTVTSAQKNPTAFYLCASSMGRGGNTGELFFGEGSRLTVL.

This chain links TRBV24-1 with TRBJ2-5, with a weak D call TRBD2 (6 bases). V was trimmed by 3 bases and J by 2 bases, leaving 18 bases between them. Looked up from germline, CDR1 is KGHDR and CDR2 is SFDVKD. The CDR3 length is 17 residues. The DNA of the CDR3 is TGTGCCACCAGTGATCCTTACAATAAGCGGGCTCAAGAGACCCAGTACTTC. Protein product: CATSDPYNKRAQETQYF.

The chain is built from TRBV28 and TRBJ2-1, with a weak D call TRBD2 (5 bases). Germline-derived CDR1 and CDR2 are MDHEN and SYDVKM. The CDR3 is made up of 14 amino acids. Trimming left V 2 bases short and J 11 bases short, with 16 bases between. The CDR3 nucleotides read TGTGCCAGCAGTTTACGGGAAGGGAAGATGAAGCAGTTCTTC. It is translated as CASSLREGKMKQFF.

The chain joins TRBV10-3 to TRBJ1-1; D remains ambiguous. The CDR3 contains 15 residues. The germline CDR1 and CDR2 sequences are ENHRY and SYGVKD. The V end lost 7 bases, the J end lost 3 bases, and 18 bases lay between the germline ends. The chain's CDR3 is CAIKGSSEVDTEAFF. The CDR3 DNA reads as TGTGCCATCAAGGGATCATCGGAGGTCGACACTGAAGCTTTCTTT.

A few counts support this clone. The chain joins TRBV10-3 to TRBJ1-1, with D possibly TRBD1 on 6 matching bases. V lost 1 base and J 7 bases, leaving 10 bases between the germline ends. The CDR3 spans 13 residues. Germline V gives CDR1 ENHRY, CDR2 SYGVKD. The CDR3 sequence: CAISEFRDIEAFF. The CDR3 DNA is TGTGCCATCAGTGAGTTCCGGGACATTGAAGCTTTCTTT.

The chain employs TRBV3-1 (or the pseudogene TRBV3-2) and TRBJ1-6; no clear D gene. The ends were cut back, 4 bases at V and 9 bases at J, with 7 bases in the middle. The CDR3 sequence is 12 residues long. The germline gives CDR1 LGHDT, CDR2 YNNKEL (reference sequence). For the CDR3, the DNA is TGTGCCAGCAGCCCTCCAGGTTCACCCCTCCACTTT. Protein: CASSPPGSPLHF.

The chain links TRBV19 to TRBJ2-3; the match to TRBD1 covers 9 bases. The V gene end was trimmed by 10 bases and the J gene end by 6 bases; junction bases not matched to a gene: 8. CDR3 length equals 13 residues. Germline V gene data show CDR1 as LNHDA and CDR2 as SQIVND (reference sequence). CDR3 in amino acids: CATDPGTGDTQYF. DNA of the CDR3: TGTGCCACCGATCCCGGGACAGGGGATACGCAGTATTTT.